Listed here are 30 T cell receptor beta chains from one sample, sequenced in a study of cytotoxic CD8 clonotypes in ibrutinib-treated CLL. Sequencing used immunoSEQ multiplex PCR; TCRdb keeps in-frame clones, though not all of them. Here the sample spans around 310,000 clones, 70% to 80% being singletons. The source material was PBMCs, sampled before ibrutinib treatment. These receptors all come from a human donor with chronic lymphocytic leukemia.

This chain connects TRBV5-6 to TRBJ2-7, with TRBD2 matching 8 bases. The V gene's germline CDR1 is SGHDT and CDR2 YYEEEE. This CDR3 spans 13 amino acids. J lost 9 bases, V lost 4 bases, and 9 bases had no gene match. CDR3: CASSKGLGAWQYF. CDR3 bases: TGTGCCAGCAGCAAGGGACTAGGGGCTTGGCAGTACTTC.

CDR3 DNA: TGTGCCAGCTCACCAAGAGGGTCCGGGACAACGAACACTGAAGCTTTCTTT. The encoded protein is CASSPRGSGTTNTEAFF. J is TRBJ1-1 and V is TRBV18; possibly TRBD1 for D (6 bases). This CDR3 has 17 residues. Trimming took 2 bases from V and 1 from J, leaving 17 bases between them. Per the germline V gene, CDR1 is KGHSH and CDR2 is LQKENI.

In this sample, this clone turned up once. V usage is TRBV6-1 and J usage is TRBJ1-4; D possibly corresponds to TRBD1 (5 bases). V was trimmed by 2 bases and J by 4 bases, leaving 17 bases between them. The germline V gene encodes CDR1 MNHNS and CDR2 SASEGT. The CDR3 contains 17 residues. The DNA for the CDR3 is TGTGCCAGCAGTGAACGGCAGGGCATCAGGTATAATGAAAAACTGTTTTTT. Protein product: CASSERQGIRYNEKLFF.

The gene calls are TRBV19 and TRBJ1-5, with D possibly matching TRBD1 (5 bases). The germline V and J ends were trimmed by 4 bases and 2 bases, with 12 bases remaining between them. Germline V lookup: CDR1 LNHDA, CDR2 SQIVND (reference sequence). The CDR3 has 15 amino acids. In DNA form, the CDR3 reads TGTGCCAGTAGTAGGCTCGGAGGGGGCAATCAGCCCCAGCATTTT. Residues: CASSRLGGGNQPQHF.

The rearrangement joins TRBV10-1 to TRBJ2-7; TRBD2 agrees at 8 bases. The trim removed 0 bases at V and 3 bases at J, leaving 10 bases unmatched. This CDR3 is 17 amino acids long. Germline lookup yields CDR1 WNHNN and CDR2 SYGVQD (reference sequence). The CDR3 bases are TGCGCCAGCAGTGAGTCGATTGGGACTAGGGCAAACTACGAGCAGTACTTC. This translates into CASSESIGTRANYEQYF.

This clone showed up just a few times. For the CDR3, the DNA is TGTGCCAGCAGTTTATTGGGACAGACGAGCTCTGGGGCCAACGTCCTGACTTTC. This sequence encodes CASSLLGQTSSGANVLTF. The J gene is TRBJ2-6, the V gene TRBV28, with 7 bases identical to TRBD1. Germline assignment: CDR1 MDHEN and CDR2 SYDVKM. The CDR3 has 18 amino acids. Trimming removed 1 base from V and 0 bases from J; junction bases left unmatched: 6.

The chain links TRBV9 to TRBJ2-5; D uncertain. CDR3 length equals 16 residues. Per germline, CDR1 SGDLS and CDR2 YYNGEE. V was pared by 0 bases and J by 5 bases, with 17 bases between. CDR3 coding DNA: TGTGCCAGCAGCGTAGATGTAGGTAGTCTCGGCGAGACCCAGTACTTC. Translating it yields CASSVDVGSLGETQYF. The whole variable domain, filled in from reference TRBV9 and TRBJ2-5, reads DSGVTQTPKHLITATGQRVTLRCSPRSGDLSVYWYQQSLDQGLQFLIQYYNGEERAKGNILERFSAQQFPDLHSELNLSSLELGDSALYFCASSVDVGSLGETQYFGPGTRLLVL.

This clone was observed a single time. The genes are TRBV25-1 and TRBJ2-2; 9 bases fit TRBD1. V was clipped by 5 bases and J by 5 bases; unmatched bases: 9. CDR1 MGHDK and CDR2 SYGVNS come from the germline V gene. The CDR3 has 16 amino acids. CDR3 nucleotide sequence: TGTGCCAGCAGTACCGATCGGACAGGGGTTACCGGGGAGCTGTTTTTT. Translating gives CASSTDRTGVTGELFF.

This chain uses TRBV10-3 with TRBJ2-5, with 7 bases that match TRBD1. In germline, CDR1 is ENHRY, CDR2 SYGVKD. V dropped 6 bases and J dropped 5; count of bases not matched to a gene: 6. The CDR3 sequence is 13 residues long. The CDR3 bases are TGTGCCATCAGCACAGGGGTTCGGGAGACCCAGTACTTC. Its protein is CAISTGVRETQYF.

This clone was recorded once. The J gene is TRBJ2-5, the V gene TRBV27; 8 bases match TRBD1. The germline CDR1 and CDR2 sequences are MNHEY and SMNVEV (reference sequence). Trimming cost V 1 base and J 0 bases; bases outside gene matches: 4. The CDR3 has 16 residues. For the CDR3, the DNA is TGTGCCAGCAGTTTATTAAGGACAGGGAACCAAGAGACCCAGTACTTC. Its translation: CASSLLRTGNQETQYF.

The chain joins TRBV28 to TRBJ2-1; D is unresolved. Germline assignment: CDR1 MDHEN and CDR2 SYDVKM. V shed 8 bases and J shed 0 bases, with 8 bases lying between them. There are 13 residues in the CDR3. In DNA form, the CDR3 reads TGTGCCAGCGCCCCGAGCTCCTACAATGAGCAGTTCTTC. Its translation: CASAPSSYNEQFF.

The rearrangement joins TRBV29-1 to TRBJ2-7, with 10 bases fitting TRBD1. Germline CDR1 is SQVTM and CDR2 is ANQGSEA. The J segment lost 4 bases and the V segment lost 4 bases, leaving 7 bases of the junction unmatched. The CDR3 spans 14 residues. CDR3 nucleotides: TGCAGCGTTGTTCATAGGGACAGGGGTTACGAGCAGTACTTC. Translating it yields CSVVHRDRGYEQYF.

This clone occurred once. V usage is TRBV11-2 and J usage is TRBJ2-1, with TRBD2 identical over 12 bases. J lost 4 bases, V lost 8 bases, and 3 bases had no gene match. Looked up from germline, CDR1 is SGHAT and CDR2 is FQNNGV. The CDR3 is 14 residues long. The CDR3 DNA is TGTGCCAGCGCTGGACTAGCGGGGTACAATGAGCAGTTCTTC. It codes for CASAGLAGYNEQFF. Full variable domain (outside the CDR3, taken from reference TRBV11-2 and TRBJ2-1): EAGVAQSPRYKIIEKRQSVAFWCNPISGHATLYWYQQILGQGPKLLIQFQNNGVVDDSQLPKDRFSAERLKGVDSTLKIQPAKLEDSAVYLCASAGLAGYNEQFFGPGTRLTVL.

The chain links TRBV7-2 to TRBJ1-2; TRBD1 might be the D (5 bases). This CDR3 is built from 15 residues. V was pared by 1 base and J by 2 bases, with 11 bases between. The germline gives CDR1 SGHTA, CDR2 FQGNSA. DNA for the CDR3: TGTGCCAGCAGCTTAGTGGCAGGGCCGAACTATGGCTACACCTTC. Amino acid sequence: CASSLVAGPNYGYTF.

The V and J genes are TRBV13 and TRBJ2-1, with D perhaps TRBD1 or TRBD2 (5 bases each). V dropped 5 bases and J dropped 5 bases, with 13 bases sitting between them. CDR3 length equals 14 residues. The germline V gene has CDR1 PRHDT and CDR2 FYEKMQ (reference sequence). The CDR3 sequence: CASSPTGTNNEQFF. For the CDR3, the DNA is TGTGCCAGCAGCCCCACCGGGACCAACAATGAGCAGTTCTTC.

This chain connects TRBV5-1 to TRBJ2-7; 8 bases line up with TRBD1. The CDR3 consists of 15 residues. J lost 1 base, V lost 4 bases, and 7 bases had no gene match. In germline, CDR1 is SGHRS, CDR2 YFSETQ. In DNA, the CDR3 is TGCGCCAGCAGCACCGGACAGGGTGATTCCTACGAGCAGTACTTC. This codes for CASSTGQGDSYEQYF.

The V and J genes are TRBV18 and TRBJ2-7; TRBD1 aligns across 9 bases. The germline V gene encodes CDR1 KGHSH and CDR2 LQKENI. CDR3 length: 15 amino acids. V dropped 6 bases and J dropped 2; count of bases not matched to a gene: 8. The CDR3 sequence is CASSVGTGLTYEQYF. The CDR3 coding sequence is TGTGCCAGCTCCGTAGGGACAGGGTTAACCTACGAGCAGTACTTC.

A single count supports this clone. V and J are TRBV6-1 and TRBJ1-5; no definite D call. CDR1 is MNHNS and CDR2 is SASEGT in the germline V gene. The CDR3 is 13 amino acids. Deletions cut 3 bases from V and 3 bases from J, with 6 bases between. The CDR3 nucleotides read TGTGCCAGCAGTGACAGCTACAATCAGCCCCAGCATTTT. Its translation: CASSDSYNQPQHF.

To note about this clone: Just one base apart from a much larger clone, this may be a read error. The V gene is TRBV2, the J gene TRBJ2-7, with TRBD1 matching 7 bases. Germline-derived CDR1 and CDR2 are SNHLY and FYNNEI. V lost 6 bases, J lost 1 base, and 0 bases stayed unmatched. The CDR3 runs to 12 residues. The CDR3 loop reads CASRDRSYEQYF. DNA of the CDR3: TGTGCCAGCAGGGACAGGTCCTACGAGCAGTACTTC.

The rearrangement links TRBV6-1 to TRBJ2-3, with 7 bases that match TRBD2. In germline, CDR1 is MNHNS, CDR2 SASEGT. Trimming removed 6 bases from V and 0 bases from J; junction bases left unmatched: 9. This CDR3 contains 16 residues. CDR3 protein: CASREKSGISTDTQYF. CDR3 nucleotides: TGTGCCAGCAGGGAAAAAAGCGGGATAAGCACAGATACGCAGTATTTT.

The V and J genes are TRBV9 and TRBJ1-5, with D maybe TRBD1 (5 bases). V dropped 4 bases and J dropped 0 bases, with 14 bases sitting between them. CDR3 length: 16 residues. The V gene's germline CDR1 is SGDLS and CDR2 YYNGEE. This CDR3 reads CASSLGPYHSNQPQHF. Written as DNA, the CDR3 is TGTGCCAGCAGCTTGGGGCCCTACCATAGCAATCAGCCCCAGCATTTT. Filled out from reference TRBV9 and TRBJ1-5, the complete variable domain reads DSGVTQTPKHLITATGQRVTLRCSPRSGDLSVYWYQQSLDQGLQFLIQYYNGEERAKGNILERFSAQQFPDLHSELNLSSLELGDSALYFCASSLGPYHSNQPQHFGDGTRLSIL.

DNA for the CDR3: TGTGCCAGCAGCCTTAACTATGGCTACAATGAGCAGTTCTTC. Translated, it gives CASSLNYGYNEQFF. The chain is built from TRBV14 and TRBJ2-1; D is uncertain. The germline V gene encodes CDR1 SGHDN and CDR2 FVKESK. CDR3 size: 14 residues. Trimming stripped 4 bases from V and 3 bases from J, with 10 bases between.

The chain links TRBV6-6 to TRBJ2-1; D uncertain. The CDR3 length is 11 residues. V lost 6 bases, J lost 10 bases, and 10 bases lay in between. Germline loops: CDR1 MNHNY, CDR2 SVGAGI (reference sequence). In nucleotides, the CDR3 is TGTGCCAGCAGCTCCGGCGTAGAGCAGTTCTTC. It is translated as CASSSGVEQFF.

The chain employs TRBV6-1 and TRBJ2-2; D is ambiguous. Deletions cut 2 bases from V and 1 base from J, with 8 bases between. CDR3 size: 15 residues. Germline V gives CDR1 MNHNS, CDR2 SASEGT. CDR3 nucleotide sequence: TGTGCCAGCAGTGAATTCTCGAAGAACACCGGGGAGCTGTTTTTT. This encodes CASSEFSKNTGELFF.

V gene TRBV30 combines with J gene TRBJ2-7; D is ambiguous. There are 10 residues in the CDR3. V was trimmed by 5 bases and J by 7 bases, leaving 9 bases between them. Looked up from germline, CDR1 is GTSNPN and CDR2 is SVGIG (reference sequence). CDR3 bases: TGTGCCTGGGCATATGGGGAGCAGTACTTC. Its protein product is CAWAYGEQYF.

The chain combines TRBV5-4 with TRBJ1-6, with 8 bases aligning to TRBD1. The CDR3 totals 14 residues. V gave up 4 bases and J gave up 10 bases; unmatched junction bases: 7. Germline CDR1 is SGHNT and CDR2 is YYREEE (reference sequence). The CDR3 loop reads CASSTDRVKSPLHF. DNA of the CDR3: TGTGCCAGCAGCACGGACAGGGTGAAGTCACCCCTCCACTTT.

The rearrangement joins TRBV29-1 to TRBJ2-1; 8 bases fit TRBD1. Per germline, CDR1 SQVTM and CDR2 ANQGSEA. The CDR3 extends over 14 amino acids. V shed 5 bases and J 8 bases; nucleotides not matched to a gene: 11. The CDR3 DNA reads TGCAGCGTTAGCCGTCGACAGGGGACCGATGAGCAGTTCTTC. This translates into CSVSRRQGTDEQFF.

J is TRBJ2-7 and V is TRBV10-3; perhaps TRBD1 as D (6 bases). This CDR3 has 15 amino acids. Trimming took off 3 bases at V and 2 bases at J, with 14 bases between the two ends. Germline-derived CDR1 and CDR2 are ENHRY and SYGVKD. The CDR3 bases are TGTGCCATCAGTGAAACTCGGGACAACCCCTACGAGCAGTACTTC. Translation gives CAISETRDNPYEQYF.

This clone has just one count. The gene calls are TRBV28 and TRBJ2-7; unclear D gene. Trimming stripped 4 bases from V and 2 bases from J, with 15 bases between. Germline loops: CDR1 MDHEN, CDR2 SYDVKM. The length of the CDR3 is 15 residues. This CDR3 reads CASSSPAPSTYEQYF. For the CDR3, the DNA is TGTGCCAGCAGTTCCCCTGCACCTTCGACCTACGAGCAGTACTTC.

The chain couples TRBV9 to TRBJ2-2, with D possibly being TRBD2 (6 bases). Trimming pared 3 bases from V and 4 bases from J, leaving 16 bases between. CDR1 and CDR2 from the germline V gene are SGDLS and YYNGEE. The CDR3 covers 16 residues. The CDR3 here is CASSATSGRSTGELFF. DNA for the CDR3: TGTGCCAGCAGCGCGACTAGTGGGCGGAGCACCGGGGAGCTGTTTTTT. Supplemented by reference TRBV9 and TRBJ2-2, the full variable domain reads DSGVTQTPKHLITATGQRVTLRCSPRSGDLSVYWYQQSLDQGLQFLIQYYNGEERAKGNILERFSAQQFPDLHSELNLSSLELGDSALYFCASSATSGRSTGELFFGEGSRLTVL.